This is a list of T cell receptor beta chains from one sample in a study of cytomegalovirus exposure and HLA in healthy donors. Measured with immunoSEQ multiplex PCR; TCRdb has only the in-frame clones, and not every one. Among about 120,000 clones, around 80% were seen once, and the ten largest hold approximately 3.1%. The sequenced sample consisted of PBMCs. These receptors came from a young woman in good health and CMV-seropositive. CDR3s include the opening cysteine and the closing phenylalanine or tryptophan. The order of the fields is CDR3 protein, CDR3 DNA, V gene, J gene, D gene. D genes are given only for firm matches.

cdr3_aa: CASSQDLVANEKLFF
cdr3_nt: TGCGCCAGCAGCCAAGACCTTGTTGCTAATGAAAAACTGTTTTTT
v_call: TRBV4-1
j_call: TRBJ1-4
d_call: NA

cdr3_aa: CASSLEAGSSYNEQFF
cdr3_nt: TGCGCCAGCAGCTTGGAGGCGGGAAGCTCCTACAATGAGCAGTTCTTC
v_call: TRBV5-1
j_call: TRBJ2-1
d_call: NA

cdr3_aa: CASSFRTSVSYNEQFF
cdr3_nt: TGTGCCAGCAGCTTTCGGACTAGCGTCTCCTACAATGAGCAGTTCTTC
v_call: TRBV7-6
j_call: TRBJ2-1
d_call: TRBD2

cdr3_aa: CASSEPGQGGNEQFF
cdr3_nt: TGTGCCAGCAGTGAGCCTGGCCAGGGGGGCAATGAGCAGTTCTTC
v_call: TRBV2
j_call: TRBJ2-1
d_call: NA

cdr3_aa: CSVGAEKLFF
cdr3_nt: TGCAGCGTTGGAGCTGAAAAACTGTTTTTT
v_call: TRBV29-1
j_call: TRBJ1-4
d_call: NA

cdr3_aa: CASSLSGIYGYTF
cdr3_nt: TGTGCCAGCAGCTTATCCGGGATCTATGGCTACACCTTC
v_call: TRBV7-3
j_call: TRBJ1-2
d_call: NA

cdr3_aa: CASSIHRETNEKLFF
cdr3_nt: TGTGCCAGCAGCATCCACAGAGAGACTAATGAAAAACTGTTTTTT
v_call: TRBV11-2
j_call: TRBJ1-4
d_call: NA

cdr3_aa: CASSLALIEQFF
cdr3_nt: TGTGCCAGCAGCTTAGCCCTTATTGAGCAGTTCTTC
v_call: TRBV21-1
j_call: TRBJ2-1
d_call: NA

cdr3_aa: CASSLGGLALNTGELFF
cdr3_nt: TGCGCCAGCAGCTTGGGGGGACTAGCGTTGAACACCGGGGAGCTGTTTTTT
v_call: TRBV5-1
j_call: TRBJ2-2
d_call: TRBD2

cdr3_aa: CASSLDKIDTQYF
cdr3_nt: TGCGCCAGCAGCCTCGACAAGATAGATACGCAGTATTTT
v_call: TRBV5-1
j_call: TRBJ2-3
d_call: NA

cdr3_aa: CASSVSGSITDTQYF
cdr3_nt: TGTGCCAGCAGTGTCAGCGGGAGCATCACAGATACGCAGTATTTT
v_call: TRBV6-5
j_call: TRBJ2-3
d_call: TRBD2

cdr3_aa: CASSERLRGYNEQFF
cdr3_nt: TGTGCCAGCAGTGAACGATTAAGGGGATACAATGAGCAGTTCTTC
v_call: TRBV25-1
j_call: TRBJ2-1
d_call: NA